The 28 T cell receptor beta chains below all came from one sample that was sequenced in a study of CD8+ T cells in alopecia areata. Reverse transcribed after extraction, RNA yielded cDNA as the sequencing template. The data were produced by immunoSEQ multiplex PCR, yet TCRdb's version contains in-frame clones alone and is incomplete. The profile shows 180,000 or so clones, about 70% of them singletons. Sample: CD8+ T cells sorted from blood, taken at week 0. These receptors originate from a human donor with alopecia areata.

This clone is a singleton in its sample. V is TRBV13 and J is TRBJ2-5, with D unresolved. This CDR3 contains 14 residues. The germline V and J ends were trimmed by 0 bases and 2 bases, with 7 bases remaining between them. Per the germline V gene, CDR1 is PRHDT and CDR2 is FYEKMQ (reference sequence). CDR3 sequence reads: CASSLGQEQETQYF. CDR3 bases: TGTGCCAGCAGCTTAGGTCAGGAACAAGAGACCCAGTACTTC.

The V gene is TRBV9, the J gene TRBJ1-3, with 8 bases matching TRBD1. J gave up 0 bases and V 3 bases, and 20 bases lay outside the gene matches. Germline loops: CDR1 SGDLS, CDR2 YYNGEE. The CDR3 has 21 amino acids. CDR3 residues: CASSAHVLRDRSKSSGNTIYF. The CDR3 DNA reads TGTGCCAGCAGCGCACACGTTCTCCGGGACAGGTCCAAATCCTCTGGAAACACCATATATTTT.

The chain uses TRBV4-1 and TRBJ2-3; the D is unclear. The CDR3 spans 11 residues. The germline V gene encodes CDR1 MGHRA and CDR2 YSYEKL. V was cut by 5 bases and J by 4 bases, with 4 bases left in between. In DNA form, the CDR3 reads TGCGCCAGCAGCGGACCAGATACGCAGTATTTT. Protein: CASSGPDTQYF.

The chain couples TRBV23-1 to TRBJ2-5; no firm D call. TRBV23-1 is noted as an ORF with a role that remains uncertain. V was clipped by 2 bases and J by 5 bases, with 18 bases between them. The CDR3 is 16 amino acids. This CDR3 is CASSQTAVGNKETQYF. Here the CDR3 DNA reads TGCGCCAGCAGTCAAACGGCCGTAGGGAACAAGGAGACCCAGTACTTC.

V and J are TRBV5-1 and TRBJ2-7; 8 nucleotides match TRBD1. Germline loops: CDR1 SGHRS, CDR2 YFSETQ. J was trimmed by 5 bases and V by 2 bases; bases with no gene match: 9. This CDR3 has 15 amino acids. The CDR3 loop reads CASSFRQGRRDEQYF. CDR3 coding DNA: TGCGCCAGCAGCTTTAGACAGGGGCGGAGGGACGAGCAGTACTTC.

This chain links TRBV6-6 with TRBJ2-3; D is perhaps TRBD1 (8 bases). The germline V and J ends were trimmed by 4 bases and 1 base, with 15 bases remaining between them. The CDR3 is made up of 16 amino acids. Per the germline V gene, CDR1 is MNHNY and CDR2 is SVGAGI (reference sequence). The CDR3 sequence is CASSSRQGRGTDTQYF. The CDR3 DNA follows: TGTGCCAGCAGTTCCCGACAGGGGAGGGGCACAGATACGCAGTATTTT.

The CDR3 coding sequence is TGCGCCAGCCAACAGGGGGCTATGTCCTACGAGCAGTACTTC. Its protein is CASQQGAMSYEQYF. This chain joins TRBV5-1 and TRBJ2-7; 9 bases match TRBD1. This CDR3 comprises 14 residues. Germline V gene lookup returns CDR1 SGHRS and CDR2 YFSETQ. Losses at the gene ends were 7 bases for V and 1 base for J; bases not matched to a gene: 6.

J is TRBJ1-2 and V is TRBV6-5; tentatively, D is TRBD1 (5 bases). The CDR3 runs to 13 residues. V gave up 7 bases and J gave up 4 bases, with 13 bases separating them. Germline loops: CDR1 MNHEY, CDR2 SVGAGI. CDR3 region: CASNQGGSYGYTF. In nucleotides, the CDR3 is TGTGCCAGCAACCAGGGAGGGAGCTATGGCTACACCTTC.

V and J are TRBV4-1 and TRBJ1-1; 7 nucleotides match TRBD1. Per germline, CDR1 MGHRA and CDR2 YSYEKL. The V segment lost 3 bases and the J segment 1 base; nucleotides outside the gene matches: 5. The CDR3 has 15 residues. The CDR3 bases are TGCGCCAGCAGCCATCAAGGGGGCCCGAACACTGAAGCTTTCTTT. Its protein product is CASSHQGGPNTEAFF.

The chain is built from TRBV14 and TRBJ2-7, with TRBD2 as a possible D gene (6 bases). There are 12 residues in the CDR3. Germline V gene lookup returns CDR1 SGHDN and CDR2 FVKESK. Trimming left V 1 base short and J 5 bases short, with 6 bases between. In nucleotides, the CDR3 is TGTGCCAGCAGCCAAGCGGGGGACGAGCAGTACTTC. Encoded protein: CASSQAGDEQYF. Filled out from reference TRBV14 and TRBJ2-7, the complete variable domain reads EAGVTQFPSHSVIEKGQTVTLRCDPISGHDNLYWYRRVMGKEIKFLLHFVKESKQDESGMPNNRFLAERTGGTYSTLKVQPAELEDSGVYFCASSQAGDEQYFGPGTRLTVT.

As regards this clone: Other DNA sequences of this sample code for an identical CDR3. V gene TRBV29-1 combines with J gene TRBJ2-1; the D gene is possibly TRBD1 (6 bases). This CDR3 region has 13 residues. Germline CDR1 is SQVTM and CDR2 is ANQGSEA. V was shortened by 4 bases and J by 4 bases, with 11 bases between the two germline ends. The CDR3 DNA sequence: TGCAGCGTTGTAGGGGGATCATACAATGAGCAGTTCTTC. This gives the protein CSVVGGSYNEQFF.

The chain combines TRBV5-6 with TRBJ2-3; tentatively, D is TRBD1 or TRBD2 (5 bases each). V shed 4 bases and J shed 6 bases, with 15 bases lying between them. Germline V gene lookup returns CDR1 SGHDT and CDR2 YYEEEE. CDR3 size: 14 residues. Here the CDR3 DNA reads TGTGCCAGCAGCCTCCCGGGGCTATCGGATACGCAGTATTTT. This gives the protein CASSLPGLSDTQYF.

The genes are TRBV2 and TRBJ1-2; D is uncertain. The CDR3 spans 13 residues. The germline V gene encodes CDR1 SNHLY and CDR2 FYNNEI. Trimming took 8 bases from V and 0 from J, leaving 10 bases between them. The CDR3 region has the DNA TGTGCCAGCGAGGAAGCCACTAACTATGGCTACACCTTC. Protein sequence: CASEEATNYGYTF.

This clone was counted between two and nine times. This chain connects TRBV2 to TRBJ1-3, with D possibly matching TRBD1 (6 bases). CDR3 length: 13 amino acids. Trimming removed 6 bases at V and 8 bases at J, with 14 bases between. The germline V gene encodes CDR1 SNHLY and CDR2 FYNNEI. DNA of the CDR3: TGTGCCAGCAGGCCCCGACAGGCCGACACCATATATTTT. Translating it yields CASRPRQADTIYF.

The chain couples TRBV11-1 to TRBJ2-1; D is perhaps TRBD1 (6 bases). Deletions cut 0 bases from V and 7 bases from J, with 10 bases between. CDR3 length equals 14 residues. Germline-derived CDR1 and CDR2 are SGHAT and FQDESV (reference sequence). The CDR3 bases are TGTGCCAGCAGCTTAGCGATAGACAGGAATGAGCAGTTCTTC. Protein: CASSLAIDRNEQFF.

V usage is TRBV5-1 and J usage is TRBJ2-2, with 12 bases aligning to TRBD1. V lost 2 bases and J lost 6; bases outside the gene matches: 5. Germline V lookup: CDR1 SGHRS, CDR2 YFSETQ. The CDR3 is 16 residues long. The CDR3 loop reads CASSFRGTGGAGELFF. CDR3 DNA: TGCGCCAGCAGCTTTCGAGGGACAGGGGGCGCCGGGGAGCTGTTTTTT.

The rearrangement links TRBV5-1 to TRBJ2-7; D ambiguous. Germline CDR1 is SGHRS and CDR2 is YFSETQ. V shed 0 bases and J shed 3 bases, with 7 bases lying between them. CDR3 length equals 13 residues. In nucleotides, the CDR3 is TGCGCCAGCAGCTTGGCAGGTAACTACGAGCAGTACTTC. Amino acids: CASSLAGNYEQYF.

This clone appeared a single time. This chain joins TRBV4-1 and TRBJ2-7; D ambiguous. This CDR3 spans 13 amino acids. Trimming took 5 bases from V and 4 from J, leaving 12 bases between them. The germline gives CDR1 MGHRA, CDR2 YSYEKL. This chain's CDR3 is CASSARPLYEQYF. As DNA, the CDR3 is TGCGCCAGCAGCGCGCGTCCACTATACGAGCAGTACTTC.

The genes are TRBV7-8 and TRBJ2-1, with D unclear. The length of the CDR3 is 15 residues. V was cut by 5 bases and J by 4 bases, with 15 bases left in between. The germline V gene has CDR1 SGHVS and CDR2 FQNEAQ. CDR3 in amino acids: CASSLVVGGYNEQFF. The CDR3 nucleotides read TGTGCCAGCAGCCTAGTAGTAGGCGGATACAATGAGCAGTTCTTC.

This clone appeared a single time. The rearrangement joins TRBV14 to TRBJ2-7; D is unclear. The germline V gene has CDR1 SGHDN and CDR2 FVKESK. V was shortened by 1 base and J by 3 bases, with 16 bases between the two germline ends. CDR3 length: 16 residues. CDR3: CASSQGRRLGNYEQYF. DNA of the CDR3: TGTGCCAGCAGCCAAGGCCGCCGTCTGGGAAACTACGAGCAGTACTTC.

The chain uses TRBV14 and TRBJ2-5, with TRBD2 matching 12 bases. The CDR3 totals 18 residues. V lost 4 bases, J lost 2 bases, and 11 bases stayed unmatched. Germline CDR1 and CDR2: SGHDN and FVKESK. The CDR3 region is CASSRYPLAGGNQETQYF. For the CDR3, the DNA is TGTGCCAGCAGCCGATACCCTCTAGCGGGGGGGAATCAAGAGACCCAGTACTTC. The full variable domain, rest sourced from reference TRBV14 and TRBJ2-5, is EAGVTQFPSHSVIEKGQTVTLRCDPISGHDNLYWYRRVMGKEIKFLLHFVKESKQDESGMPNNRFLAERTGGTYSTLKVQPAELEDSGVYFCASSRYPLAGGNQETQYFGPGTRLLVL.

The gene calls are TRBV30 and TRBJ1-2, with D unresolved. Germline V lookup: CDR1 GTSNPN, CDR2 SVGIG (reference sequence). V was cut by 4 bases and J by 3 bases, with 6 bases left in between. CDR3 length: 11 amino acids. The CDR3 here is CAWKSDYGYTF. Here the CDR3 DNA reads TGTGCCTGGAAGAGCGACTATGGCTACACCTTC.

The V call is TRBV6-5, the J call TRBJ1-2; 8 nucleotides line up with TRBD1. This CDR3 spans 15 amino acids. Germline CDR1 and CDR2: MNHEY and SVGAGI. Trimming at V came to 5 bases and at J to 4 bases, leaving 9 bases not matched to a gene. Here the CDR3 reads CASSPHDRGPYGYTF. The CDR3 DNA is TGTGCCAGCAGTCCGCACGACAGGGGTCCCTATGGCTACACCTTC.

The chain is built from TRBV6-6 and TRBJ1-1, with D possibly being TRBD1 (5 bases). With 9 bases removed from V and 4 bases from J, the gap between germline ends came to 12 bases. Germline CDR1 reads MNHNY; CDR2 reads SVGAGI (reference sequence). The CDR3 loop spans 12 amino acids. CDR3 protein: CASNGGGTEAFF. The DNA of the CDR3 is TGTGCCAGTAACGGTGGGGGCACTGAAGCTTTCTTT.

The chain employs TRBV30 and TRBJ2-3; D perhaps matches TRBD1 (6 bases). Germline CDR1 GTSNPN, CDR2 SVGIG (reference sequence). The CDR3 covers 14 residues. Trimming pared 3 bases from V and 0 bases from J, leaving 10 bases between. The CDR3 spells CAWSRGGSTDTQYF. In nucleotides, the CDR3 is TGTGCCTGGAGCAGGGGCGGAAGCACAGATACGCAGTATTTT.

V gene TRBV5-1 combines with J gene TRBJ2-6, with TRBD1 identical over 7 bases. CDR3 length equals 18 residues. CDR1 and CDR2 (germline): SGHRS, YFSETQ. J lost 0 bases, V lost 4 bases, and 10 bases had no gene match. CDR3 nucleotides: TGCGCCAGCAGCCCTAAATGGGACAGAAACTCTGGGGCCAACGTCCTGACTTTC. Its translation is CASSPKWDRNSGANVLTF.

In its sample, this clone was seen a few times. V and J are TRBV6-6 and TRBJ2-2; 8 bases fit TRBD1. This CDR3 has 16 amino acids. Per the germline V gene, CDR1 is MNHNY and CDR2 is SVGAGI (reference sequence). V lost 6 bases, J lost 0 bases, and 6 bases stayed unmatched. The CDR3 loop is CASSRAGQANTGELFF. The CDR3 DNA is TGTGCCAGCAGCAGGGCGGGACAGGCGAACACCGGGGAGCTGTTTTTT.

The chain uses TRBV7-9 and TRBJ1-2; D gene unclear. The length of the CDR3 is 14 residues. Germline V lookup: CDR1 SEHNR, CDR2 FQNEAQ (reference sequence). V lost 1 base and J lost 8, with 14 bases in between. The CDR3 region is CASSLGGPAGGYTF. The CDR3 coding sequence is TGTGCCAGCAGCTTAGGTGGGCCAGCCGGGGGCTACACCTTC.